This T cell receptor (beta chain) was identified during a study of neurological immune-mediated disorders. One entry per CDR3 protein results from TCRdb running MiXCR on the 5' RACE reads. The sample has approximately 26,000 distinct CDR3 sequences; about 2.5% are singletons. At least ten counts were recorded for this clonotype. V lost 0 bases, J lost 5 bases, and 4 bases stayed unmatched. Per the germline V gene, CDR1 is SEHNR and CDR2 is FQNEAQ (reference sequence). CDR3 size: 15 residues. Sequenced sample: PBMCs. The chain employs TRBV7-9 and TRBJ2-1; 7 nucleotides align to TRBD2. The source of this sequence is a woman aged 50 to 60 with multiple sclerosis. The DNA for the CDR3 is TGTGCCAGCAGCTTAGCAGCGGGATCTGACAATGAGCAGTTCTTC. It codes for CASSLAAGSDNEQFF.